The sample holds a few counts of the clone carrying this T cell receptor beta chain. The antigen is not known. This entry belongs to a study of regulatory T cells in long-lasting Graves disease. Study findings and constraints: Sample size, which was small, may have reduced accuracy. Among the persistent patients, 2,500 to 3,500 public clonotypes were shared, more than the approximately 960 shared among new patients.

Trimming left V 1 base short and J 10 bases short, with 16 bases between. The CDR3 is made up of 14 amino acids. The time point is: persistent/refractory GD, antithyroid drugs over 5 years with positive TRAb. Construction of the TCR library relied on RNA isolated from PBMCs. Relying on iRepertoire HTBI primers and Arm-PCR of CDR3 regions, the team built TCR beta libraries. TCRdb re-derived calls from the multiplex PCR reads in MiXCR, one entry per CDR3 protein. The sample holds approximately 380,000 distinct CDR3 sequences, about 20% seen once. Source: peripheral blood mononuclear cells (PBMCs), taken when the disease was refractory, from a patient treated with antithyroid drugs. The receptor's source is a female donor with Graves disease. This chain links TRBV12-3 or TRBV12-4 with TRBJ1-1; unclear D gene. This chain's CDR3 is CASSLGQSSGVAFF. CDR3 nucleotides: TGTGCCAGCAGTTTAGGTCAGTCCTCTGGGGTAGCTTTCTTT.